The clone carrying this TCR beta chain was observed a single time. This entry belongs to a study of blood T cell repertoires in COVID-19. Libraries were prepared by immunoSEQ multiplex PCR; TCRdb keeps only in-frame clonotypes and omits some of them. This table holds 200,000 to 300,000 clones, roughly 88% found once. V lost 7 bases to trimming and J lost 5 bases; unmatched junction nucleotides: 4. The V gene's germline CDR1 is SQVTM and CDR2 ANQGSEA. The CDR3 extends over 13 amino acids. The rearrangement links TRBV29-1 to TRBJ2-7, with 14 bases aligning to TRBD2. Sequenced sample: peripheral blood. The source is a woman in her 30s with acute or convalescent COVID-19. CDR3: CSARTSGRHEQYF. In nucleotides, the CDR3 is TGCAGCGCCCGGACTAGCGGGAGGCACGAGCAGTACTTC.